Shown below are 2 T cell receptor beta chains from a single sample sequenced in a study of regulatory T cells in long-lasting Graves disease. Time point given: persistent/refractory GD, antithyroid drugs over 5 years with positive TRAb. Isolated PBMC RNA provided the starting material for the TCR library. Arm-PCR of CDR3 regions with iRepertoire HTBI primers generated TCR beta libraries. TCRdb analysed the multiplex PCR reads with MiXCR anew, one entry per CDR3 protein. The table includes 400,000 to 500,000 distinct CDR3 sequences, approximately 22% detected once. The material sequenced was peripheral blood mononuclear cells (PBMCs), taken when the disease was refractory, from a patient treated with antithyroid drugs. The receptors come from a female donor with Graves disease.

The table lists this clonotype with many counts. The rearrangement joins TRBV5-1 to TRBJ1-2; possibly TRBD1 for D (6 bases). The germline V gene encodes CDR1 SGHRS and CDR2 YFSETQ. V shed 0 bases and J shed 6 bases, with 15 bases lying between them. The CDR3 is 15 amino acids. The CDR3, as DNA: TGCGCCAGCAGCTTGGAAGGGCAGGGGTACAATGGCTACACCTTC. It codes for CASSLEGQGYNGYTF.

This clonotype appeared many times. This rearrangement joins TRBV24-1 to TRBJ2-5; D not certain. Between the trimmed V and J ends, which lost 2 bases and 2 bases, there was a span of 8 bases. The CDR3 contains 14 residues. The germline CDR1 and CDR2 sequences are KGHDR and SFDVKD. CDR3 nucleotide sequence: TGTGCCACCAGTGATTCTCCCGGGCAAGAGACCCAGTACTTC. Its protein is CATSDSPGQETQYF.